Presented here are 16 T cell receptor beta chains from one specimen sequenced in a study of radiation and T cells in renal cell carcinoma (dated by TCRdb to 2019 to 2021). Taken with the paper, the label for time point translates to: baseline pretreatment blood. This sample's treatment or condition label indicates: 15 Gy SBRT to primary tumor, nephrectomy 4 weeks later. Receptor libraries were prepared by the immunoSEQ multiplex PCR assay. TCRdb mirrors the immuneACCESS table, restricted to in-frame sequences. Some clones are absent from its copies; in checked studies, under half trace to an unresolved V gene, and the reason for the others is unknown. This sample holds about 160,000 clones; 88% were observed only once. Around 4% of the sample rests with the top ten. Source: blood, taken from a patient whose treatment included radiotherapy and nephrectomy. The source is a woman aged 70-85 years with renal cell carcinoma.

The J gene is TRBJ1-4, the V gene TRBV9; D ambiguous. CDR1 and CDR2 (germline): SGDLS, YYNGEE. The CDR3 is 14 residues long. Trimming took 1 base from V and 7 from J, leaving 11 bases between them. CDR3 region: CASSVSPKGEKLFF. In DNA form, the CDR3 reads TGTGCCAGCAGCGTATCTCCTAAGGGTGAAAAACTGTTTTTT.

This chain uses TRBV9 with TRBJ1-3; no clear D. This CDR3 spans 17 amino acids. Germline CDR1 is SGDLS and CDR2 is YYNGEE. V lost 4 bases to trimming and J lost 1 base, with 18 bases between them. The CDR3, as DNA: TGTGCCAGCAGCACCCGGGCCTTGGATATATCTGGAAACACCATATATTTT. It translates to CASSTRALDISGNTIYF.

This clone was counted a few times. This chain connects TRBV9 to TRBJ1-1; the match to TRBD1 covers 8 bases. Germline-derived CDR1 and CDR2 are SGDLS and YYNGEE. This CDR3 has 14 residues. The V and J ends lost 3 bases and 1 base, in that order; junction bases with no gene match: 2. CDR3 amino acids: CASSAGQENTEAFF. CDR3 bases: TGTGCCAGCAGCGCGGGACAGGAGAACACTGAAGCTTTCTTT.

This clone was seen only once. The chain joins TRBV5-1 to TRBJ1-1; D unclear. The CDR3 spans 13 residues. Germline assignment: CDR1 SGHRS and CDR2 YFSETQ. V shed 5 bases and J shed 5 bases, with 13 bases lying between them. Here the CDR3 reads CASSSLGVTEAFF. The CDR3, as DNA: TGCGCCAGCAGTTCCCTCGGGGTGACTGAAGCTTTCTTT.

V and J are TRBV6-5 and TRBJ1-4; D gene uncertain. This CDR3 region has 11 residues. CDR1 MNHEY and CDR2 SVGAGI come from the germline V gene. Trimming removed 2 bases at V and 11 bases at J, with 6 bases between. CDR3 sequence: CASSYKAKLFF. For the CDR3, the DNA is TGTGCCAGCAGTTACAAGGCGAAACTGTTTTTT.

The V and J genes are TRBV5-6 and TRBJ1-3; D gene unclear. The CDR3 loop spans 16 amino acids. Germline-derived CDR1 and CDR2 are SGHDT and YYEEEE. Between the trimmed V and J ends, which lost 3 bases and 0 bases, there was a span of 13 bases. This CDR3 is CASSYNRFHSGNTIYF. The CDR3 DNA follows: TGTGCCAGCAGCTACAATCGGTTCCACTCTGGAAACACCATATATTTT.

The CDR3 DNA is TGTGCCAGCAGTTTAAAAGGGACAGTGAACACCGGGGAGCTGTTTTTT. Translated: CASSLKGTVNTGELFF. This sequence joins TRBV27 and TRBJ2-2, with 7 bases identical to TRBD1. V shed 2 bases, J shed 1 base, and the junction held 4 bases outside the gene matches. The CDR3 consists of 16 residues. Per germline, CDR1 MNHEY and CDR2 SMNVEV (reference sequence).

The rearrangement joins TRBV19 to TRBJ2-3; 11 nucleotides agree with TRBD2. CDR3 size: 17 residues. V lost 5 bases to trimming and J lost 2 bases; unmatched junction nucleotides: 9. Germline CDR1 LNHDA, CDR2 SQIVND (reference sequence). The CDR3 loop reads CASSLLTSGTYTDTQYF. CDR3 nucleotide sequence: TGTGCCAGTAGTCTCCTGACTAGCGGGACTTACACAGATACGCAGTATTTT.

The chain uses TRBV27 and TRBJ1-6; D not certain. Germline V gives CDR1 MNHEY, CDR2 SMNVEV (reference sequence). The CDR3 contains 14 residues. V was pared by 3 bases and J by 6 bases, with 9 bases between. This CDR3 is CASSLGWGNSPLHF. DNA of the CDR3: TGTGCCAGCAGTTTGGGGTGGGGTAATTCACCCCTCCACTTT.

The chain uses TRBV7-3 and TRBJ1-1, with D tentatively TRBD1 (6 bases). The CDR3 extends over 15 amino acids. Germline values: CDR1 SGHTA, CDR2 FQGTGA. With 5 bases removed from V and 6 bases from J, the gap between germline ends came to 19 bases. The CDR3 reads CASSPPTGRGSEAFF. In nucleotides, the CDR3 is TGTGCCAGCAGCCCCCCCACAGGGAGGGGGTCTGAAGCTTTCTTT.

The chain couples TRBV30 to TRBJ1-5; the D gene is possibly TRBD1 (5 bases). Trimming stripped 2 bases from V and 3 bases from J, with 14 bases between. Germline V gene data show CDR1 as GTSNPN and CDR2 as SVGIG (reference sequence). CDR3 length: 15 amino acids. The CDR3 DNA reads TGTGCCTGGAGTTCTGGGACCGGGGACAATCAGCCCCAGCATTTT. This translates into CAWSSGTGDNQPQHF.

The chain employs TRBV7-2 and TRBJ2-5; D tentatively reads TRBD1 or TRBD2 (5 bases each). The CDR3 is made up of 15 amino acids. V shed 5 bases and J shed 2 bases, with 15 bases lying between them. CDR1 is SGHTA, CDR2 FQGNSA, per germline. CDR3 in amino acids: CASSPIRGLQETQYF. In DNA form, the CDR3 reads TGTGCCAGCAGCCCCATCCGGGGCCTACAAGAGACCCAGTACTTC.

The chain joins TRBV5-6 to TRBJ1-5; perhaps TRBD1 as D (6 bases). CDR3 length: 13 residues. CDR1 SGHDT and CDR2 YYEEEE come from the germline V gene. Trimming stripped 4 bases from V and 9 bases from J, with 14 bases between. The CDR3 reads CASSPEGGRPQHF. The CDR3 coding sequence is TGTGCCAGCAGCCCTGAGGGGGGACGGCCCCAGCATTTT.

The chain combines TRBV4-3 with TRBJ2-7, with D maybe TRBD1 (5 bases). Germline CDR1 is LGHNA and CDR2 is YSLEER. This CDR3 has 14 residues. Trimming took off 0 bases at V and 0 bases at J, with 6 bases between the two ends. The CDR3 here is CASSQDTGSYEQYF. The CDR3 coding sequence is TGCGCCAGCAGCCAAGATACAGGCTCCTACGAGCAGTACTTC.

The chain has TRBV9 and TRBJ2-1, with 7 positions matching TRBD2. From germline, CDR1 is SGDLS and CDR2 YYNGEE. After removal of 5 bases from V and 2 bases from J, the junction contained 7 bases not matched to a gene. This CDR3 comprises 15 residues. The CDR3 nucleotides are TGTGCCAGCAGTTCCACGGGGGGAACCTACAATGAGCAGTTCTTC. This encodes CASSSTGGTYNEQFF.

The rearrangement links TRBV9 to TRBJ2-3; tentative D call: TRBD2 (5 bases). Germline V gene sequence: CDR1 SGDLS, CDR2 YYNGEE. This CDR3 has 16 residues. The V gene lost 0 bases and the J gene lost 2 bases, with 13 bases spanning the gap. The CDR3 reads CASSVGPSSPTDTQYF. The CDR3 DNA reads TGTGCCAGCAGCGTAGGTCCTAGCAGTCCCACAGATACGCAGTATTTT.